This T cell receptor beta chain is from a study of OX40 agonist ivuxolimab in advanced cancers. Germline V CDR1 and CDR2: SGHRS, YFSETQ. CDR3 length equals 13 residues. About this clone itself: Its antigen is still unknown. A junction boundary mismatches the germline segment, possibly from a read error.

Overall study results and limits: At 0.1 to 3.0 mg/kg, CD4+ and CD8+ blood T cells expanded clonally by week 6. Expanded peripheral T-cell antigen specificity went undetermined.

Clones were read by immunoSEQ multiplex PCR, and TCRdb kept only the in-frame ones, dropping some. The table has more than 60,000 clones, roughly four fifths seen once. This specimen was CD4+ or CD8+ T cells sorted from blood, taken in a trial of the OX40 agonist ivuxolimab. This sequence was found in an adult with an advanced solid tumor such as melanoma, head and neck, liver or kidney cancer. This chain joins TRBV5-1 and TRBJ1-1, with D hard to call. The CDR3 coding sequence is TGCGCCAGCAGTTTGGAGGGGAACACTGAAGCTTTCTTT. Protein sequence: CASSLEGNTEAFF.